This T cell receptor (beta chain) appears in the sequencing data of a study of OX40 agonist ivuxolimab in advanced cancers. Whole-study findings and limits: Nonresponders included some who also had low normalized T-cell clonal expansion. Mean expanded clone counts were higher in CD8+ than CD4+ T cells.

Here immunoSEQ multiplex PCR was the method, and the copy in TCRdb shows in-frame clones only, minus some. This sample has 80,000 to 100,000 clones, with roughly nine tenths found just once. Germline CDR1 SGHRS, CDR2 YFSETQ. The length of the CDR3 is 16 residues. J lost 8 bases, V lost 4 bases, and 12 bases had no gene match. Of note for this clone: Its target is not known.

The TCR comes from an adult with an advanced solid tumor such as melanoma, head and neck, liver or kidney cancer. The chain has TRBV5-1 and TRBJ1-2, with 12 bases that match TRBD1. The sample consisted of CD4+ or CD8+ T cells sorted from blood, taken in a trial of the OX40 agonist ivuxolimab. The CDR3 loop is CASSPNPGQGAFGYTF. The CDR3 nucleotides are TGCGCCAGCAGCCCAAATCCGGGACAGGGGGCCTTCGGCTACACCTTC.